This T cell receptor (beta chain) was retrieved from a study of CD8+CD57+ T cells in acquired aplastic anemia. Overall study context: An average of roughly 3 ug of DNA was obtained from sorted CD4+ and CD8+ cells.

It was genomic DNA that served as the template for profiling TCR beta VDJ and CDR3. TCRdb itself ran the reads through MiXCR, one entry per CDR3 protein. The data hold about 120,000 distinct CDR3 sequences, with under 60% observed a single time. As concerns this clonotype: Its antigen remains unidentified.

The CDR3 totals 15 residues. V trimming: 1 base; J trimming: 5 bases; junction bases outside the gene matches: 10. Germline V CDR1 and CDR2: SQVTM, ANQGSEA. CD8+CD57+ cell expansion, shown by flow cytometry, had occurred in the patients selected for sequencing. No therapy had been given to the patients at the time of blood sampling. Overall study findings and caveats: A set of approximately 29 CD8+ CDR3 sequences was shared between patients and controls, and these sequences appeared highly expressed in patients. Patient and control CD8+ Simpson's diversity was not significantly different.

The sequencing input was sorted CD4+, CD8+, or CD8+CD57+ T cells (not recorded which) from PBMCs. The chain combines TRBV29-1 with TRBJ1-2; 7 bases line up with TRBD1. This TCR derives from a human donor with aplastic anemia. The CDR3 reads CSVEGEGGQPYGYTF. DNA of the CDR3: TGCAGCGTTGAAGGGGAGGGGGGACAGCCGTATGGCTACACCTTC.